A single sample is the source of the 10 T cell receptor beta chains below, sequenced in a study of cytomegalovirus exposure and HLA in healthy donors. The PCR was carried out with 60 Vbeta primers and 13 Jbeta primers. Profiling relied on immunoSEQ multiplex PCR, and the TCRdb table lists in-frame clones only, not all of them. The sample yields over 150,000 clones, about 72% seen once. Sequencing used PBMCs. The receptors were gathered from a man between 60 and 75 years old in good health and CMV-seronegative.

The chain uses TRBV11-2 and TRBJ2-2, with no clear D. The CDR3 is 14 residues long. The germline V gene has CDR1 SGHAT and CDR2 FQNNGV. Trimming took off 5 bases at V and 1 base at J, with 8 bases between the two ends. For the CDR3, the DNA is TGTGCCAGCAGCAGACTGGTGAACACCGGGGAGCTGTTTTTT. Translated, it gives CASSRLVNTGELFF.

The chain couples TRBV20-1 to TRBJ1-1, with 7 bases fitting TRBD1. This CDR3 has 11 residues. Germline V gives CDR1 DFQATT, CDR2 SNEGSKA (reference sequence). With 5 bases clipped from V and 8 bases from J, the junction kept 5 bases outside the gene matches. The CDR3, as DNA: TGCAGTGCTTCCCCGACAGGGGAAGCTTTCTTT. Protein product: CSASPTGEAFF.

V gene TRBV28 combines with J gene TRBJ2-7; the match to TRBD2 covers 7 bases. This CDR3 comprises 14 residues. Unmatched junction bases numbered 5, after V lost 6 bases and J lost 0 bases. The V gene's germline CDR1 is MDHEN and CDR2 SYDVKM. The CDR3 protein is CASSKAGSSYEQYF. CDR3 in DNA: TGTGCCAGCAGCAAAGCGGGGTCCTCCTACGAGCAGTACTTC.

This rearrangement joins TRBV2 to TRBJ2-3; 10 bases map to TRBD1. The CDR3 contains 12 residues. J gave up 10 bases and V 4 bases, and 2 bases lay outside the gene matches. CDR1 is SNHLY and CDR2 is FYNNEI in the germline V gene. CDR3: CASSGDRGPQYF. CDR3 DNA sequence: TGTGCCAGCAGTGGGGACAGGGGTCCGCAGTATTTT.

This clone was seen more than once but under ten times. V usage is TRBV29-1 and J usage is TRBJ2-7, with TRBD2 identical over 8 bases. The CDR3 totals 15 residues. Looked up from germline, CDR1 is SQVTM and CDR2 is ANQGSEA. J lost 2 bases, V lost 4 bases, and 10 bases had no gene match. The CDR3 spells CSVVTRGGVTYEQYF. The CDR3 DNA sequence: TGCAGCGTTGTAACCCGGGGGGGGGTCACCTACGAGCAGTACTTC.

The J gene is TRBJ2-7, the V gene TRBV18; 9 bases fit TRBD1. The CDR3 covers 18 residues. The V segment lost 2 bases and the J segment 4 bases; nucleotides outside the gene matches: 15. The V gene's germline CDR1 is KGHSH and CDR2 LQKENI. In DNA form, the CDR3 reads TGTGCCAGCTCACCAGGCACAGGGGGCGTAAGAGAGGTTTACGAGCAGTACTTC. It specifies CASSPGTGGVREVYEQYF.

The rearrangement links TRBV5-1 to TRBJ2-3; 15 bases are a match to TRBD2. Per germline, CDR1 SGHRS and CDR2 YFSETQ. V was clipped by 2 bases and J by 2 bases; unmatched bases: 6. This CDR3 contains 18 residues. CDR3 in amino acids: CASSFPGTSGGFTDTQYF. The CDR3 region has the DNA TGCGCCAGCAGCTTCCCCGGGACTAGCGGGGGGTTCACAGATACGCAGTATTTT. The variable domain in full, completed from reference TRBV5-1 and TRBJ2-3, reads KAGVTQTPRYLIKTRGQQVTLSCSPISGHRSVSWYQQTPGQGLQFLFEYFSETQRNKGNFPGRFSGRQFSNSRSEMNVSTLELGDSALYLCASSFPGTSGGFTDTQYFGPGTRLTVL.

V gene TRBV5-1 combines with J gene TRBJ1-1, with 9 nucleotides matching TRBD1. Germline V gene data show CDR1 as SGHRS and CDR2 as YFSETQ. This CDR3 spans 16 amino acids. Germline trimming cut 3 bases from V and 5 bases from J; bases unmatched to any gene: 11. DNA of the CDR3: TGCGCCAGCAGCTCTGGACAGGGGCCGGTTTGGACTGAAGCTTTCTTT. Translating gives CASSSGQGPVWTEAFF.

Notes on this clone: Other DNA sequences in the sample encode the same CDR3. The rearrangement uses TRBV7-9 and TRBJ2-1; no definite D call. The CDR3 is made up of 12 amino acids. CDR1 and CDR2 (germline): SEHNR, FQNEAQ (reference sequence). V dropped 5 bases and J dropped 9 bases, with 11 bases sitting between them. Here the CDR3 DNA reads TGTGCCAGCAGCCGACCACCGGGTGAGCAGTTCTTC. It specifies CASSRPPGEQFF.

The V gene is TRBV7-2, the J gene TRBJ2-7, with D maybe TRBD2 (6 bases). Germline CDR1 is SGHTA and CDR2 is FQGNSA. The V end was cut by 1 base, the J end by 3 bases, with 19 bases between. This CDR3 comprises 17 residues. The CDR3 sequence: CASSLDTPLGGGYEQYF. Here the CDR3 DNA reads TGTGCCAGCAGCTTAGATACGCCGCTGGGGGGTGGCTACGAGCAGTACTTC. Complete variable domain (other parts from reference TRBV7-2 and TRBJ2-7): GAGVSQSPSNKVTEKGKDVELRCDPISGHTALYWYRQSLGQGLEFLIYFQGNSAPDKSGLPSDRFSAERTGGSVSTLTIQRTQQEDSAVYLCASSLDTPLGGGYEQYFGPGTRLTVT.